This TCR beta chain was captured in a study of response to subunit inactivated influenza vaccine. Findings of the study overall: Researchers suggested that each seasonal influenza vaccination recruits few new T cells.

The CDR3 spans 15 residues. CDR1 and CDR2 from the germline V gene are MGHRA and YSYEKL. The ends were cut back, 3 bases at V and 9 bases at J, with 15 bases in the middle. TCRdb re-analysed the RT-PCR reads in MiXCR, keeping a single row per CDR3 protein. There are 500,000 to 600,000 distinct CDR3 sequences in the sample; about 17% occur only once, and roughly 3% lies in the top ten. Only a few counts were recorded for this clonotype. What it binds is unknown. This chain uses TRBV4-1 with TRBJ1-6, with unresolved D. The source was CD4+ T cells sorted from PBMCs, collected less than 30 months after vaccination. The origin of this receptor is a man between 50 and 75 years old who received an inactivated influenza vaccine. In DNA, the CDR3 is TGCGCCAGCAGCCACCCGTACGGGGAAGCTTCACCCCTCCACTTT. Amino acids: CASSHPYGEASPLHF.